The rows below give T cell receptor beta chains drawn from one sample of a study of OX40 agonist ivuxolimab in advanced cancers. The protocol was immunoSEQ multiplex PCR, while the TCRdb copy is restricted to in-frame clones and leaves out a portion. This table holds 100,000 or so clones, under 85% found once. The sequencing here drew on CD4+ or CD8+ T cells sorted from blood, taken in a trial of the OX40 agonist ivuxolimab. The source of these receptors is an adult with an advanced solid tumor such as melanoma, head and neck, liver or kidney cancer. Both conserved end residues are part of each CDR3. A D gene is named only where the DNA matches it firmly. Only some rows state a clone size, as once, few, many or a class for expanded clones.

j_gene | abundance | d_gene | v_gene | CDR3aa | CDR3nt
TRBJ2-3 | - | - | TRBV6-6 | CASSFPEPGQGDTQYF | TGTGCCAGCAGTTTCCCCGAACCGGGCCAGGGGGATACGCAGTATTTT
TRBJ2-1 | few | - | TRBV4-2 | CASSQEGGGNEQFF | TGTGCCAGCAGCCAGGAGGGAGGGGGGAATGAGCAGTTCTTC
TRBJ2-7 | - | TRBD1 | TRBV7-9 | CASSLAGTAYEQYF | TGTGCCAGCAGCTTAGCAGGGACAGCCTACGAGCAGTACTTC
TRBJ2-6 | - | - | TRBV5-4 | CASSLGGAAGANVLTF | TGTGCCAGCAGCTTGGGGGGCGCCGCGGGGGCCAACGTCCTGACTTTC
TRBJ2-5 | - | - | TRBV6-1 | CASQGGFRQETQYF | TGTGCCAGCCAAGGGGGGTTCCGACAAGAGACCCAGTACTTC
TRBJ1-2 | - | - | TRBV6-4 | CASSDPQGVGYTF | TGTGCCAGCAGTGACCCGCAAGGGGTCGGCTACACCTTC
TRBJ1-1 | few | - | TRBV30 | CAWSPSEQTAKNTEAFF | TGTGCCTGGAGCCCATCCGAGCAGACTGCCAAGAACACTGAAGCTTTCTTT
TRBJ2-7 | - | TRBD1 | TRBV28 | CASDDRGLSYEQYF | TGTGCCAGCGACGACAGGGGGCTTTCCTACGAGCAGTACTTC
TRBJ2-7 | - | - | TRBV21-1 | CATTNGYYEQYF | TGTGCCACAACCAATGGATACTACGAGCAGTACTTC
TRBJ2-1 | - | - | TRBV7-2 | CASSSGNYNEQFF | TGTGCCAGCAGCTCCGGGAACTACAATGAGCAGTTCTTC
TRBJ2-2 | - | - | TRBV7-9 | CASSLVGRGNTGELFF | TGTGCCAGCAGCTTAGTCGGGAGAGGGAACACCGGGGAGCTGTTTTTT
TRBJ2-5 | - | - | TRBV28 | CASSLRETQYF | TGTGCCAGCAGTCTCCGCGAGACCCAGTACTTC
TRBJ2-2 | - | - | TRBV5-1 | CASSFVPDSSRGELFF | TGCGCCAGCAGCTTTGTACCGGACTCTTCCAGGGGGGAGCTGTTTTTT
TRBJ2-1 | - | TRBD2 | TRBV9 | CASSASGGLAEQFF | TGTGCCAGCAGCGCCTCGGGTGGACTAGCTGAGCAGTTCTTC
TRBJ2-5 | - | - | TRBV5-1 | CASSLGDHQETQYF | TGCGCCAGCAGCTTGGGGGACCACCAAGAGACCCAGTACTTC
TRBJ1-2 | - | - | TRBV11-2 | CASSLGGVNYGYTF | TGTGCCAGCAGCTTAGGGGGGGTGAACTATGGCTACACCTTC
TRBJ2-7 | few | TRBD2 | TRBV7-2 | CASSAGLASYEQYF | TGTGCCAGCAGCGCCGGACTAGCGAGCTACGAGCAGTACTTC
TRBJ1-6 | - | - | TRBV7-2 | CASSAPTAFYNSPLHF | TGTGCCAGCAGCGCCCCGACAGCATTCTATAATTCACCCCTCCACTTT
TRBJ2-2 | - | TRBD1 | TRBV6-5 | CASSYSFGDSQDELFF | TGTGCCAGCAGTTACTCTTTTGGGGACAGCCAGGATGAGCTGTTTTTT
TRBJ1-5 | once | - | TRBV21-1 | CAVLQGFQPQHF | TGTGCCGTGTTACAGGGGTTTCAGCCCCAGCATTTT
TRBJ1-2 | - | TRBD1 | TRBV19 | CASRRGTGNYGYTF | TGTGCCAGTAGGCGAGGGACAGGGAACTATGGCTACACCTTC
TRBJ2-2 | - | - | TRBV6-1 | CASNPRGNTGELFF | TGTGCCAGCAACCCCAGGGGGAACACCGGGGAGCTGTTTTTT
TRBJ2-1 | - | TRBD2 | TRBV6-5 | CASSVTSGSADEQFF | TGTGCCAGCAGCGTGACTAGCGGGAGTGCTGATGAGCAGTTCTTC
TRBJ2-2 | - | - | TRBV9 | CASSVGTEGIGELFF | TGTGCCAGCAGCGTAGGGACCGAAGGTATCGGGGAGCTGTTTTTT
TRBJ2-1 | - | - | TRBV19 | CASSPGYWEQFF | TGTGCCAGTAGTCCCGGATACTGGGAGCAGTTCTTC
TRBJ2-2 | few | TRBD2 | TRBV9 | CASSEVAGAPGELFF | TGTGCCAGCAGCGAGGTAGCGGGAGCCCCCGGGGAGCTGTTTTTT
TRBJ1-1 | few | - | TRBV7-6 | CASSLDRKGQVSFF | TGTGCCAGCAGCTTAGATAGGAAGGGGCAGGTGTCTTTCTTT
TRBJ2-1 | - | - | TRBV7-3 | CASSSARARSDPSYNEQFF | TGTGCCAGCAGCTCGGCAAGAGCGCGTAGCGACCCCTCCTACAATGAGCAGTTCTTC
TRBJ2-1 | - | - | TRBV7-6 | CASSPTSDNEQFF | TGTGCCAGCAGCCCAACCTCGGACAATGAGCAGTTCTTC
TRBJ2-5 | once | - | TRBV5-1 | CASSIGLDQETQYF | TGCGCCAGCAGCATCGGACTCGACCAAGAGACCCAGTACTTC
TRBJ2-7 | - | - | TRBV12-5 | CASGTPDRYYEQYF | TGTGCTAGTGGCACCCCCGACAGGTACTACGAGCAGTACTTC
TRBJ1-2 | few | - | TRBV2 | CASSEDSNINYGYTF | TGTGCCAGCAGTGAGGACAGTAACATTAACTATGGCTACACCTTC
TRBJ2-7 | - | - | TRBV30 | CAWSVVSYEQYF | TGTGCCTGGAGTGTGGTTTCCTACGAGCAGTACTTC
TRBJ2-1 | - | TRBD2 | TRBV27 | CASSTYGLAGGGEQFF | TGTGCCAGCAGCACCTACGGACTAGCGGGAGGGGGGGAGCAGTTCTTC
TRBJ2-7 | few | - | TRBV30 | CAWSARGNTYEQYF | TGTGCCTGGAGTGCCAGGGGAAATACCTACGAGCAGTACTTC
TRBJ2-5 | - | - | TRBV6-1 | CASSGQSQGLWETQYF | TGTGCCAGCAGTGGCCAAAGCCAGGGATTGTGGGAGACCCAGTACTTC
TRBJ2-1 | - | TRBD2 | TRBV5-1 | CASSASGMMGEQFF | TGCGCCAGCAGCGCTAGCGGGATGATGGGTGAGCAGTTCTTC
TRBJ2-7 | - | - | TRBV28 | CASSPGGGNSYEQYF | TGTGCCAGCAGCCCCGGCGGCGGGAACTCCTACGAGCAGTACTTC
TRBJ2-7 | - | - | TRBV7-9 | CASSRPGWGVYEQYF | TGTGCCAGCAGCAGGCCGGGGTGGGGTGTGTACGAGCAGTACTTC
TRBJ2-7 | - | TRBD2 | TRBV6-5 | CASSYSSGGTYEQYF | TGTGCCAGCAGTTACTCTAGCGGGGGTACCTACGAGCAGTACTTC
TRBJ2-1 | - | - | TRBV18 | CASSPLDSYNEQFF | TGTGCCAGCTCACCATTGGACTCCTACAATGAGCAGTTCTTC
TRBJ2-7 | - | - | TRBV5-6 | CASSQGSYEQYF | TGTGCCAGCAGCCAGGGCTCCTACGAGCAGTACTTC
TRBJ2-7 | - | - | TRBV30 | CAWSVLGNYEQYF | TGTGCCTGGAGTGTTTTAGGAAACTACGAGCAGTACTTC
TRBJ2-7 | - | - | TRBV11-3 | CASSPFRADSYEQYF | TGTGCCAGCAGCCCATTTCGGGCAGACTCCTACGAGCAGTACTTC
TRBJ2-1 | - | - | TRBV28 | CATTFAGSYNEQFF | TGTGCCACCACTTTTGCAGGCTCCTACAATGAGCAGTTCTTC
TRBJ2-7 | - | - | TRBV7-2 | CASSQTILGEQYF | TGTGCCAGCAGCCAGACTATCCTAGGCGAGCAGTACTTC
TRBJ2-1 | - | - | TRBV2 | CASSGAGHNEQFF | TGTGCCAGCAGTGGGGCGGGGCACAATGAGCAGTTCTTC
TRBJ2-1 | - | - | TRBV7-9 | CASSLAPLYNEQFF | TGTGCCAGCAGCTTAGCACCATTATACAATGAGCAGTTCTTC
TRBJ2-5 | - | TRBD2 | TRBV28 | CASTHLGLAMETQYF | TGTGCCAGCACCCACTTGGGACTAGCGATGGAGACCCAGTACTTC
TRBJ2-2 | - | - | TRBV5-5 | CASSPRGELFF | TGTGCCAGCAGCCCCCGAGGGGAGCTGTTTTTT
TRBJ2-3 | few | TRBD2 | TRBV7-2 | CASSSNPTGTSGSFDTQYF | TGTGCCAGCAGCTCCAACCCCACCGGGACTAGCGGGAGCTTCGATACGCAGTATTTT
TRBJ2-5 | - | TRBD2 | TRBV6-6 | CASSYSGGAGGETQYF | TGTGCCAGCAGTTACTCGGGAGGAGCGGGAGGTGAGACCCAGTACTTC
TRBJ2-7 | - | - | TRBV5-1 | CASSFERAYEQYF | TGCGCCAGCAGCTTTGAAAGGGCTTACGAGCAGTACTTC